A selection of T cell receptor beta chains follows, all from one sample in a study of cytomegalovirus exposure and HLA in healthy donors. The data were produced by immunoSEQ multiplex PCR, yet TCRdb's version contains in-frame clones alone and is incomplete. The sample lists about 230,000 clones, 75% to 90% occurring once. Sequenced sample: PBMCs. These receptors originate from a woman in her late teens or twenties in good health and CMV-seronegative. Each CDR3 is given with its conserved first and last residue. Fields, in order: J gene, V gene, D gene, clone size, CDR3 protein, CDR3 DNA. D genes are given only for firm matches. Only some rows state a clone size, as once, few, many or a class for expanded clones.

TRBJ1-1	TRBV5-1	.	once	CASRDTGEAFF	TGCGCCAGCAGAGACACAGGAGAAGCTTTCTTT
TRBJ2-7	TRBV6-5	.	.	CASSYYGIAYEQYF	TGTGCCAGCAGTTACTATGGCATCGCCTACGAGCAGTACTTC
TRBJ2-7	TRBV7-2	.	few	CASSVPGSGSYEQYF	TGTGCCAGCAGCGTGCCTGGGTCCGGGAGTTACGAGCAGTACTTC
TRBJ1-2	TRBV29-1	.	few	CSAGENYGYTF	TGCAGCGCCGGGGAGAACTATGGCTACACCTTC
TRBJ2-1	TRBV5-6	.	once	CASSLVAGSYNEQFF	TGTGCCAGCAGCTTGGTGGCGGGTTCCTACAATGAGCAGTTCTTC
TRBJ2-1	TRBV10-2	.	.	CASSDSWWPFF	TGCGCCAGCAGTGATTCATGGTGGCCGTTCTTC
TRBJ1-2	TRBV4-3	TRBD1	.	CASSQDPGGHNYGYTF	TGCGCCAGCAGCCAAGACCCAGGGGGCCATAACTATGGCTACACCTTC
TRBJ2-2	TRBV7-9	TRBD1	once	CASSKWTGGTGELFF	TGTGCCAGCAGCAAATGGACAGGGGGCACCGGGGAGCTGTTTTTT
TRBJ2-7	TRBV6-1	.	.	CASTQRGEGIGEQYF	TGTGCCAGCACCCAGAGGGGGGAGGGAATAGGGGAGCAGTACTTC
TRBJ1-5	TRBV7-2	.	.	CASSLGQSNQPQHF	TGTGCCAGCAGCTTAGGTCAAAGCAATCAGCCCCAGCATTTT
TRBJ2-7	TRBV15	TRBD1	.	CATSRGTGGRDEQYF	TGTGCCACCAGCAGAGGGACAGGGGGCAGGGACGAGCAGTACTTC
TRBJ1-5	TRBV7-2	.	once	CASSLVGGTGGYQPQHF	TGTGCCAGCAGCTTAGTCGGGGGGACTGGCGGGTATCAGCCCCAGCATTTT
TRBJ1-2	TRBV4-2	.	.	CASSQDWPMNYVYTF	TGTGCCAGCAGCCAAGATTGGCCGATGAACTATGTCTACACCTTC
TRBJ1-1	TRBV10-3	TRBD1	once	CAIGGQGNTEAFF	TGTGCCATCGGCGGACAGGGGAACACTGAAGCTTTCTTT
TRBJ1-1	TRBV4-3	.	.	CASSQDIRAEAFF	TGCGCCAGCAGCCAAGATATACGAGCTGAAGCTTTCTTT
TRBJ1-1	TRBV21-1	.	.	CASGRREGTEAFF	TGTGCCAGCGGACGCAGGGAGGGGACTGAAGCTTTCTTT
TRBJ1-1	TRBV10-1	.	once	CATTRNLNTEAFF	TGCGCCACCACGCGGAACTTGAACACTGAAGCTTTCTTT
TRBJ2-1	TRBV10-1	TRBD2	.	CASSKTSVSYNEQFF	TGCGCCAGCAGTAAGACTAGCGTCTCCTACAATGAGCAGTTCTTC
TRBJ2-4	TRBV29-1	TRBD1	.	CSVGGQGGKNIQYF	TGCAGCGTCGGTGGACAGGGCGGCAAAAACATTCAGTACTTC
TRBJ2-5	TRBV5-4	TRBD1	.	CASSQGQGGQETQYF	TGTGCCAGCAGCCAGGGACAGGGAGGACAAGAGACCCAGTACTTC
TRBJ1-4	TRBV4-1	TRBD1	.	CASSRKGAATGPNEKLFF	TGCGCCAGCAGCCGAAAGGGGGCCGCGACAGGGCCTAATGAAAAACTGTTTTTT
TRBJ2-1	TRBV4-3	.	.	CASSQEVAEVIYNEQFF	TGCGCCAGCAGCCAAGAGGTGGCAGAAGTAATATACAATGAGCAGTTCTTC
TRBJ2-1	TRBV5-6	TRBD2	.	CASSLEGLAGYSSYNEQFF	TGTGCCAGCAGCTTGGAGGGACTAGCGGGCTATAGCTCCTACAATGAGCAGTTCTTC
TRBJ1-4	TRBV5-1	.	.	CASSPSGPPNEKLFF	TGCGCCAGCAGCCCATCAGGGCCTCCTAATGAAAAACTGTTTTTT
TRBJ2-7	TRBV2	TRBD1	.	CASNRQGVSYEQYF	TGTGCCAGCAATCGACAGGGGGTATCCTACGAGCAGTACTTC
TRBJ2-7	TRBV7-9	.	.	CASSQERVGYEQYF	TGTGCCAGCAGCCAAGAGCGGGTGGGATACGAGCAGTACTTC
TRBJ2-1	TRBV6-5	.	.	CASTSGLASNNEQFF	TGTGCCAGCACCTCAGGTCTGGCTAGCAACAATGAGCAGTTCTTC
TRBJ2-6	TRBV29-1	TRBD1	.	CSGGDRGISGANVLTF	TGCAGCGGGGGGGACAGGGGAATTTCTGGGGCCAACGTCCTGACTTTC
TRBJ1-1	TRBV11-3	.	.	CASSLATGPTEAFF	TGTGCCAGCAGCTTAGCCACAGGACCAACTGAAGCTTTCTTT
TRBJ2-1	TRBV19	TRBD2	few	CASISAGGYNEQFF	TGTGCCAGTATTTCAGCGGGAGGGTACAATGAGCAGTTCTTC
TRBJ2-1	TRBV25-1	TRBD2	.	CASSPGLAGSSYNEQFF	TGTGCCAGCAGTCCGGGACTAGCGGGGAGCTCCTACAATGAGCAGTTCTTC
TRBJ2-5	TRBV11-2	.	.	CASSSWLRSEQETQYF	TGTGCCAGCAGCTCCTGGTTGCGTAGCGAGCAAGAGACCCAGTACTTC
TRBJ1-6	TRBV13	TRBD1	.	CASSKTGATLHF	TGTGCCAGCAGCAAGACAGGGGCGACCCTCCACTTT
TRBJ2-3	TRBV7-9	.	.	CASSFRGSTDTQYF	TGTGCCAGCAGCTTCCGGGGTTCCACAGATACGCAGTATTTT
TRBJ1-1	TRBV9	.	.	CASSESLSTEAFF	TGTGCCAGCAGCGAGAGTCTGAGCACTGAAGCTTTCTTT
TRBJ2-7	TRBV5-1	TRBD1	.	CASSAPDRDEQYF	TGCGCCAGCAGCGCCCCTGACAGGGACGAGCAGTACTTC
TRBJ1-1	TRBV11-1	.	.	CASKNLVDTEAFF	TGTGCCAGCAAGAATCTAGTGGACACTGAAGCTTTCTTT
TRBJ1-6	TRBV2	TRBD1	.	CASSLRQGPNSPLHF	TGTGCCAGCAGTCTCCGACAGGGCCCTAATTCACCCCTCCACTTT
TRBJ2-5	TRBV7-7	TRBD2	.	CASRPSGGARETQYF	TGTGCCAGCAGACCTAGCGGGGGGGCTCGAGAGACCCAGTACTTC
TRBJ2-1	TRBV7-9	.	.	CASSPVSDTNEQFF	TGTGCCAGCAGCCCGGTCTCGGACACCAATGAGCAGTTCTTC
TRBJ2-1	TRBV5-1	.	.	CASTIQGSYNEQFF	TGCGCCAGCACAATACAGGGCTCCTACAATGAGCAGTTCTTC
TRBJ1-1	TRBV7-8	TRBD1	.	CASSLHRTGPDLNTEAFF	TGTGCCAGCAGCCTACATCGGACAGGACCCGACTTGAACACTGAAGCTTTCTTT
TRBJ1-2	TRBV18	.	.	CASSPSGTKGLSGYGYTF	TGTGCCAGCTCACCGTCCGGGACAAAAGGTTTAAGCGGCTATGGCTACACCTTC
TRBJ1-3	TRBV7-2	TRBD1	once	CASSSRLKTGGVGGNTIYF	TGTGCCAGCAGCTCCCGTCTTAAAACAGGGGGCGTCGGCGGAAACACCATATATTTT
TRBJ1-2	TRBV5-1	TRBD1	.	CASSLRGRGVLGYTF	TGCGCCAGCAGCTTGAGGGGCAGGGGGGTCCTTGGCTACACCTTC
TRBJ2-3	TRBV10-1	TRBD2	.	CASSELAITADTQYF	TGCGCCAGCAGTGAACTAGCGATCACCGCAGATACGCAGTATTTT
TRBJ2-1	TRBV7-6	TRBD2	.	CASSLGGARNEQFF	TGTGCCAGCAGCCTCGGGGGGGCCAGGAATGAGCAGTTCTTC
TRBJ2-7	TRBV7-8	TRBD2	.	CASSSERGAAYEQYF	TGTGCCAGCAGCTCAGAGCGGGGAGCAGCGTACGAGCAGTACTTC
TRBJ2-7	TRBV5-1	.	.	CASSLGQGSREQYF	TGCGCCAGCAGCTTGGGGCAGGGCTCTAGAGAGCAGTACTTC
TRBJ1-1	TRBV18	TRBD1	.	CASSPDLLTGTFF	TGTGCCAGCTCACCAGACCTCCTGACAGGGACTTTCTTT
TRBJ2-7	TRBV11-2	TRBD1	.	CASSLVYRGHEQYF	TGTGCCAGCAGCTTAGTTTACAGGGGCCACGAGCAGTACTTC